These 5 T cell receptor beta chains came from one sample sequenced in a study of T cells expressing NK-cell markers. With the 5' RACE reads reprocessed, TCRdb shows one record per CDR3 protein and no DNA. The sample features over 250,000 distinct CDR3 sequences, with around 4.3% in its top ten. The sequenced sample was blood T cells: a sorted CD56 or NKG2C T cell subset, CD4+ or CD8+ T cells, or bulk PBMC T cells (not recorded which). The receptors derive from a woman between 18 and 70 years old in good health.

This chain uses TRBV6-2 or TRBV6-3 with TRBJ2-1; with no DNA, the TCRdb D assignment of TRBD2 cannot be verified. CDR1 is MNHEY, CDR2 SVGEGT, per germline. This CDR3 is 13 amino acids long. The chain's CDR3 is CASTLSSYNEQFF.

The chain links TRBV11-2 to TRBJ2-2; TCRdb indicates TRBD1, and absent DNA this call remains unverified. The CDR3 is 16 amino acids. Germline CDR1 SGHAT, CDR2 FQNNGV. The CDR3 loop is CASSLTPGQVAGELFF.

V usage is TRBV7-2 and J usage is TRBJ2-6. CDR1 is SGHTA and CDR2 is FQGNSA in the germline V gene. This CDR3 is built from 17 residues. This CDR3 reads CASSLLPADSGANVLTF.

CDR3 region: CSARGKGQGWMNTEAFF. The chain recombines TRBV20-1 with TRBJ1-1; lacking DNA, the TRBD1 call made by TCRdb goes unchecked. The V gene's germline CDR1 is DFQATT and CDR2 SNEGSKA (reference sequence). The CDR3 spans 17 residues.

The V call is TRBV7-9, the J call TRBJ2-1. The CDR3 has 16 amino acids. The germline V gene has CDR1 SEHNR and CDR2 FQNEAQ (reference sequence). The CDR3 protein is CASSPHILGSYNEQFF.